Shown below are 29 T cell receptor beta chains from a single sample sequenced in a study of technical replicates of blood from four donors. Data came from immunoSEQ multiplex PCR; TCRdb stores just in-frame clones and leaves some out. The data show tens of thousands of clones, with 89% seen just once and 0.41% held by the top ten. The sample was T cells isolated from PBMCs. These receptors were collected from a human donor in good health.

The V and J genes are TRBV11-2 and TRBJ2-3; unclear D gene. CDR1 is SGHAT and CDR2 is FQNNGV in the germline V gene. The V end was cut by 0 bases, the J end by 0 bases, with 4 bases between. This CDR3 is built from 14 residues. The CDR3 coding sequence is TGTGCCAGCAGCTTAGACGGGAGCACAGATACGCAGTATTTT. Residues: CASSLDGSTDTQYF.

This chain joins TRBV10-3 and TRBJ2-7; D remains ambiguous. CDR1 is ENHRY, CDR2 SYGVKD, per germline. This CDR3 has 13 residues. Trimming removed 5 bases from V and 3 bases from J, with 11 bases in between. The CDR3 nucleotides read TGTGCCATCAGTTTTTCACGGAGCTACGAGCAGTACTTC. Its protein is CAISFSRSYEQYF.

V gene TRBV7-9 combines with J gene TRBJ1-3; D possibly corresponds to TRBD1 (5 bases). The V gene lost 1 base and the J gene lost 2 bases, with 9 bases spanning the gap. There are 15 residues in the CDR3. Germline V gene data show CDR1 as SEHNR and CDR2 as FQNEAQ (reference sequence). The CDR3 protein is CASSLVRGAGNTIYF. The CDR3 DNA is TGTGCCAGCAGCTTAGTAAGGGGCGCTGGAAACACCATATATTTT.

V gene TRBV7-2 combines with J gene TRBJ2-1; 7 bases map to TRBD2. V shed 7 bases and J 10 bases; nucleotides not matched to a gene: 13. Germline V gene data show CDR1 as SGHTA and CDR2 as FQGNSA. The CDR3 consists of 14 residues. CDR3 loop: CASKRGGSSLEQFF. CDR3 coding DNA: TGTGCCAGCAAACGGGGCGGGAGTTCATTGGAGCAGTTCTTC.

For the CDR3, the DNA is TGCAGCGTTGAATTGTATAGCGGCTCCTACAATGAGCAGTTCTTC. Translated: CSVELYSGSYNEQFF. The V call is TRBV29-1, the J call TRBJ2-1; tentative D call: TRBD2 (6 bases). The CDR3 runs 15 residues. Between the trimmed V and J ends, which lost 2 bases and 0 bases, there was a span of 11 bases. Germline assignment: CDR1 SQVTM and CDR2 ANQGSEA.

This sequence joins TRBV7-6 and TRBJ2-3; TRBD2 might be the D (5 bases). The V gene's germline CDR1 is SGHVS and CDR2 FNYEAQ. V was pared by 5 bases and J by 2 bases, with 14 bases between. The length of the CDR3 is 15 residues. In DNA form, the CDR3 reads TGTGCCAGCAGCCCATTAGCGAGAAACACAGATACGCAGTATTTT. Amino acids: CASSPLARNTDTQYF.

V usage is TRBV10-3 and J usage is TRBJ2-5; 8 bases agree with TRBD2. Germline trimming cut 6 bases from V and 3 bases from J; bases unmatched to any gene: 18. CDR1 is ENHRY, CDR2 SYGVKD, per germline. CDR3 length equals 18 residues. CDR3 DNA: TGTGCCATCAGATCGGTAACGAGCGGGAGATATGGGGAAGAGACCCAGTACTTC. Protein sequence: CAIRSVTSGRYGEETQYF.

The chain uses TRBV19 and TRBJ2-2, with 9 nucleotides matching TRBD1. After removal of 8 bases from V and 5 bases from J, the junction contained 12 bases not matched to a gene. The germline V gene has CDR1 LNHDA and CDR2 SQIVND (reference sequence). The CDR3 runs to 16 residues. The DNA of the CDR3 is TGTGCCAGTGAGGGGTTTGACAGGGGGAGGACCGGGGAGCTGTTTTTT. It is translated as CASEGFDRGRTGELFF.

The gene calls are TRBV29-1 and TRBJ2-7; D is perhaps TRBD1 (5 bases). This CDR3 region has 14 residues. Germline CDR1 SQVTM, CDR2 ANQGSEA. V gave up 1 base and J gave up 2 bases, with 12 bases separating them. CDR3 sequence reads: CSVEGGAYPYEQYF. In DNA form, the CDR3 reads TGCAGCGTTGAAGGGGGCGCTTATCCCTACGAGCAGTACTTC.

The chain employs TRBV25-1 and TRBJ2-7; no reliable D call. Germline assignment: CDR1 MGHDK and CDR2 SYGVNS. This CDR3 is 10 amino acids long. Trimming shortened V by 8 bases and J by 4 bases, and 6 bases separated the two germline ends. Here the CDR3 DNA reads TGTGCCAGCCAGGATTACGAGCAGTACTTC. Amino acid sequence: CASQDYEQYF.

The chain combines TRBV27 with TRBJ2-2, with a weak D call TRBD1 (7 bases). The CDR3 spans 17 residues. CDR1 is MNHEY and CDR2 is SMNVEV in the germline V gene (reference sequence). V was cut by 7 bases and J by 7 bases, with 25 bases left in between. The CDR3 region is CASTIRWLAPGGGELFF. CDR3 DNA sequence: TGTGCCAGCACAATAAGATGGCTAGCGCCAGGGGGCGGGGAGCTGTTTTTT.

The chain is built from TRBV6-1 and TRBJ2-7; TRBD2 is a possible D gene (6 bases). V was cut by 6 bases and J by 0 bases, with 12 bases left in between. The length of the CDR3 is 14 residues. Germline CDR1 is MNHNS and CDR2 is SASEGT. The CDR3 region is CASSPLGGSYEQYF. DNA for the CDR3: TGTGCCAGCAGCCCCTTGGGGGGCTCCTACGAGCAGTACTTC.

This chain connects TRBV9 to TRBJ2-3; 10 bases map to TRBD2. The CDR3 is 15 residues long. The junction had 8 bases not matched to a gene; V was cut back by 3 bases and J by 7 bases. Germline V gene data show CDR1 as SGDLS and CDR2 as YYNGEE. The CDR3 DNA follows: TGTGCCAGCAGCGCTAGCGGGAGAGCGGCAAATACGCAGTATTTT. This translates into CASSASGRAANTQYF.

This chain's CDR3 is CASSQETGNYGYTF. In DNA, the CDR3 is TGCGCCAGCAGCCAAGAGACGGGTAACTATGGCTACACCTTC. The chain is built from TRBV4-1 and TRBJ1-2, with D hard to call. This CDR3 is built from 14 residues. V lost 0 bases, J lost 1 base, and 6 bases lay in between. CDR1 and CDR2 (germline): MGHRA, YSYEKL.

The CDR3 region has the DNA TGTGCCAGTAGTCCCGGGACTAGCGGGAGGACAAACACCGGGGAGCTGTTTTTT. This translates into CASSPGTSGRTNTGELFF. This rearrangement joins TRBV19 to TRBJ2-2, with 15 bases lining up with TRBD2. The V gene's germline CDR1 is LNHDA and CDR2 SQIVND (reference sequence). V lost 5 bases to trimming and J lost 2 bases; unmatched junction nucleotides: 6. There are 18 residues in the CDR3.

The CDR3 sequence is CASSLARGREQFF. CDR3 nucleotides: TGTGCCAGCAGCTTAGCAAGGGGGCGGGAGCAGTTCTTC. The gene calls are TRBV11-2 and TRBJ2-1; 7 nucleotides line up with TRBD1. Germline lookup yields CDR1 SGHAT and CDR2 FQNNGV. Trimming took 1 base from V and 10 from J; bases not matched to a gene: 4. The CDR3 sequence is 13 residues long.

The chain has TRBV27 and TRBJ2-5; 10 bases are a match to TRBD1. Germline trimming cut 6 bases from V and 5 bases from J; bases unmatched to any gene: 9. The CDR3 length is 15 residues. Germline-derived CDR1 and CDR2 are MNHEY and SMNVEV (reference sequence). In DNA form, the CDR3 reads TGTGCCAGCAGCCCCGGGACAGGGGTGAACGAGACCCAGTACTTC. The encoded protein is CASSPGTGVNETQYF.

The CDR3 region is CASSRGQGAGQPQHF. In DNA form, the CDR3 reads TGTGCCAGTAGTAGGGGACAGGGGGCAGGACAGCCCCAGCATTTT. The V gene is TRBV19, the J gene TRBJ1-5; 12 nucleotides line up with TRBD1. Germline CDR1 LNHDA, CDR2 SQIVND (reference sequence). The CDR3 extends over 15 amino acids. Trimming at V came to 4 bases and at J to 7 bases, leaving 5 bases not matched to a gene.

The chain is built from TRBV5-1 and TRBJ2-3, with 10 bases lining up with TRBD2. The CDR3 covers 14 residues. Germline CDR1 SGHRS, CDR2 YFSETQ. The V gene end was trimmed by 4 bases and the J gene end by 4 bases; junction bases not matched to a gene: 3. This CDR3 is CASSPGTSADTQYF. CDR3 coding DNA: TGCGCCAGCAGCCCCGGGACTAGCGCAGATACGCAGTATTTT.

This rearrangement joins TRBV5-4 to TRBJ2-7; possibly TRBD2 for D (6 bases). V shed 6 bases and J shed 0 bases, with 19 bases lying between them. The CDR3 extends over 16 amino acids. From germline, CDR1 is SGHNT and CDR2 YYREEE (reference sequence). The CDR3 sequence is CASIGGAGETSYEQYF. CDR3 bases: TGTGCCAGCATAGGAGGAGCGGGTGAAACCTCCTACGAGCAGTACTTC. The variable domain in full, completed from reference TRBV5-4 and TRBJ2-7, reads ETGVTQSPTHLIKTRGQQVTLRCSSQSGHNTVSWYQQALGQGPQFIFQYYREEENGRGNFPPRFSGLQFPNYSSELNVNALELDDSALYLCASIGGAGETSYEQYFGPGTRLTVT.

The chain uses TRBV11-2 and TRBJ2-3, with D possibly being TRBD2 (6 bases). The CDR3 has 16 residues. V lost 2 bases, J lost 2 bases, and 14 bases lay in between. Germline assignment: CDR1 SGHAT and CDR2 FQNNGV. CDR3 residues: CASSLFGRGHTDTQYF. The CDR3 DNA reads as TGTGCCAGCAGCTTATTTGGGCGGGGTCACACAGATACGCAGTATTTT.

This chain uses TRBV6-5 with TRBJ2-7; 7 positions match TRBD1. Germline V gene sequence: CDR1 MNHEY, CDR2 SVGAGI. This CDR3 has 14 residues. Unmatched junction bases numbered 11, after V lost 8 bases and J lost 4 bases. The CDR3 nucleotides are TGTGCCAGCGCTTTCAGACAGGGCGCGTACGAGCAGTACTTC. Encoded protein: CASAFRQGAYEQYF.

The chain employs TRBV5-4 and TRBJ1-3; D remains ambiguous. Trimming removed 4 bases at V and 2 bases at J, with 10 bases between. CDR3 length equals 14 residues. The germline gives CDR1 SGHNT, CDR2 YYREEE (reference sequence). CDR3 bases: TGTGCCAGCAGCCTCCCCGGGGCTGGAAACACCATATATTTT. This encodes CASSLPGAGNTIYF. Drawing the rest from reference TRBV5-4 and TRBJ1-3, the complete variable domain is ETGVTQSPTHLIKTRGQQVTLRCSSQSGHNTVSWYQQALGQGPQFIFQYYREEENGRGNFPPRFSGLQFPNYSSELNVNALELDDSALYLCASSLPGAGNTIYFGEGSWLTVV.

V gene TRBV28 combines with J gene TRBJ1-3, with 7 bases lining up with TRBD1. Germline trimming cut 6 bases from V and 4 bases from J; bases unmatched to any gene: 6. The CDR3 loop spans 14 amino acids. CDR1 and CDR2 (germline): MDHEN, SYDVKM. CDR3 bases: TGTGCCAGCAGAACGACAGGGCCCGGAAACACCATATATTTT. Its translation is CASRTTGPGNTIYF.

This chain uses TRBV19 with TRBJ2-2; D gene ambiguous. CDR1 LNHDA and CDR2 SQIVND come from the germline V gene (reference sequence). Trimming took 4 bases from V and 4 from J, leaving 16 bases between them. The CDR3 has 16 residues. CDR3 region: CASSNHQARGTGELFF. CDR3 bases: TGTGCCAGTAGTAACCACCAAGCGCGCGGCACCGGGGAGCTGTTTTTT.

This clone was counted only a few times. The rearrangement joins TRBV19 to TRBJ1-2; no clear D gene. This CDR3 is built from 12 residues. The germline V gene encodes CDR1 LNHDA and CDR2 SQIVND (reference sequence). Between the trimmed V and J ends, which lost 8 bases and 2 bases, there was a span of 9 bases. The CDR3 DNA sequence: TGTGCCAGTCGTCCAGAAAACTATGGCTACACCTTC. Translation: CASRPENYGYTF.

The CDR3 loop reads CASSLGLYSSYNEQFF. The CDR3 DNA sequence: TGTGCCAGCAGTTTAGGACTATATTCTAGCTACAATGAGCAGTTCTTC. The chain carries TRBV28 and TRBJ2-1; possibly TRBD2 for D (6 bases). Trimming took off 2 bases at V and 3 bases at J, with 14 bases between the two ends. The length of the CDR3 is 16 residues. Germline V gene sequence: CDR1 MDHEN, CDR2 SYDVKM. Variable domain in full (rest from reference TRBV28 and TRBJ2-1): DVKVTQSSRYLVKRTGEKVFLECVQDMDHENMFWYRQDPGLGLRLIYFSYDVKMKEKGDIPEGYSVSREKKERFSLILESASTNQTSMYLCASSLGLYSSYNEQFFGPGTRLTVL.

This sequence joins TRBV6-5 and TRBJ2-7, with D tentatively TRBD2 (5 bases). Germline-derived CDR1 and CDR2 are MNHEY and SVGAGI. Trimming removed 0 bases at V and 3 bases at J, with 12 bases between. The CDR3 totals 15 residues. CDR3 nucleotides: TGTGCCAGCAGTTACTCGATATCGGGAAGCTACGAGCAGTACTTC. This codes for CASSYSISGSYEQYF.

The J gene is TRBJ2-7, the V gene TRBV6-5, with D perhaps TRBD2 (5 bases). This CDR3 region has 14 residues. Looked up from germline, CDR1 is MNHEY and CDR2 is SVGAGI. Trimming cost V 2 bases and J 1 base, with 9 bases left between them. CDR3 coding DNA: TGTGCCAGCAGTTACACCCGGGAATCCTACGAGCAGTACTTC. Translating it yields CASSYTRESYEQYF.